A single sample is the source of the 5 T cell receptor beta chains below, sequenced in a study of T cells in Graves' hyperthyroidism and ophthalmopathy. Amplification targeted TCR beta CDR3 regions from RNA transcripts. The HTBI primer set drove a first-round RT-PCR of the TCR CDR3. TCRdb ran MiXCR on the multiplex PCR reads and lists one entry per CDR3 protein. The sample records hundreds of thousands of distinct CDR3 sequences, about 15% being singletons. Sequencing used blood. The receptor set was obtained from a woman aged 18 to 35 with Graves' hyperthyroidism.

This clonotype has only a few counts. This rearrangement joins TRBV6-1 to TRBJ1-2; D gene ambiguous. The CDR3 length is 17 residues. The V gene's germline CDR1 is MNHNS and CDR2 SASEGT. The ends were cut back, 5 bases at V and 5 bases at J, with 24 bases in the middle. CDR3: CASSIRREALLWYGYTF. CDR3 nucleotides: TGTGCCAGCAGTATTCGGCGCGAGGCCCTTCTTTGGTATGGCTACACCTTC.

This clonotype was detected a few times. The rearrangement links TRBV6-1 to TRBJ1-2, with 7 bases that match TRBD1. CDR1 MNHNS and CDR2 SASEGT come from the germline V gene. This CDR3 has 13 residues. The J segment lost 4 bases and the V segment lost 10 bases, leaving 9 bases of the junction unmatched. The CDR3 protein is CATRDSFTYGYTF. DNA of the CDR3: TGTGCCACGCGGGACAGCTTCACCTATGGCTACACCTTC.

The chain joins TRBV19 to TRBJ2-3; 7 nucleotides align to TRBD2. Germline CDR1 and CDR2: LNHDA and SQIVND (reference sequence). The J segment lost 5 bases and the V segment lost 0 bases, leaving 5 bases of the junction unmatched. This CDR3 is 15 amino acids long. CDR3 coding DNA: TGTGCCAGTAGTATAGATGCGGGAGTAATAGATACGCAGTATTTT. This encodes CASSIDAGVIDTQYF. The complete variable domain, with remaining parts taken from reference TRBV19 and TRBJ2-3, reads DGGITQSPKYLFRKEGQNVTLSCEQNLNHDAMYWYRQDPGQGLRLIYYSQIVNDFQKGDIAEGYSVSREKKESFPLTVTSAQKNPTAFYLCASSIDAGVIDTQYFGPGTRLTVL.

V is TRBV6-1 and J is TRBJ2-2, with 7 bases aligning to TRBD1. This CDR3 has 16 amino acids. The junction had 12 bases not matched to a gene; V was cut back by 7 bases and J by 4 bases. Looked up from germline, CDR1 is MNHNS and CDR2 is SASEGT. In DNA form, the CDR3 reads TGTGCCAGCAACCCTTACGAGACAGGGCGCACCGGGGAGCTGTTTTTT. This translates into CASNPYETGRTGELFF.

The sample holds many counts of this clonotype. V is TRBV20-1 and J is TRBJ2-2; TRBD2 matches 7 bases. The CDR3 spans 15 residues. The ends lost 1 base at V and 1 base at J; junction bases unmatched: 3. Germline CDR1 and CDR2: DFQATT and SNEGSKA (reference sequence). CDR3 sequence: CSARVTGGNTGELFF. The CDR3 DNA reads TGCAGTGCTAGAGTTACGGGAGGGAACACCGGGGAGCTGTTTTTT.